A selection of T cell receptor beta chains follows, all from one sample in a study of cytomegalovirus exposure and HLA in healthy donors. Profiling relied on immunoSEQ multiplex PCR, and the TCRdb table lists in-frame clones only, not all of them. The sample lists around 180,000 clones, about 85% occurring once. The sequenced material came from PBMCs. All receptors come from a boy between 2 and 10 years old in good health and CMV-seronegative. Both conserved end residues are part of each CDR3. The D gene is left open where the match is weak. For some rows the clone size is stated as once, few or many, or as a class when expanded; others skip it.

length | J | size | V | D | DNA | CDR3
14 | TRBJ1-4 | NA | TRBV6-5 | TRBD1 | TGTGCCAGCAGTACAGGGGGATTAAATGAAAAACTGTTTTTT | CASSTGGLNEKLFF
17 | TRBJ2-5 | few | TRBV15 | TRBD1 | TGTGCCACCAGCAGAGGAGCCGGGACAGGGGAGCGAGAGACCCAGTACTTC | CATSRGAGTGERETQYF
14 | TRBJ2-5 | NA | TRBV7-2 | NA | TGTGCCAGCAGCTCCGGGAGATCCGCGGAGACCCAGTACTTC | CASSSGRSAETQYF
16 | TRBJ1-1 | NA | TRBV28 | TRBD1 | TGTGCCAGCAGTTTGTTGCAGGGGGCCTCACGGACTGAAGCTTTCTTT | CASSLLQGASRTEAFF
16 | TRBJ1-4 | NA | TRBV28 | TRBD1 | TGTGCCAGCAGTTTGACAGGGAAAACAACTAATGAAAAACTGTTTTTT | CASSLTGKTTNEKLFF
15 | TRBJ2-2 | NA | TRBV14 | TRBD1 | TGTGCCAGCAGTCGGGACAGGGTGAACACCGGGGAGCTGTTTTTT | CASSRDRVNTGELFF
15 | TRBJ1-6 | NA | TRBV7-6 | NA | TGTGCCAGCAGTCTTTTAGTTAGAGGAAATTCACCCCTCCACTTT | CASSLLVRGNSPLHF
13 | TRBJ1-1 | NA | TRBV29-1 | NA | TGCAGCGTTGGCGCAGGTCTGAACACTGAAGCTTTCTTT | CSVGAGLNTEAFF
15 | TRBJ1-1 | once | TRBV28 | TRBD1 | TGTGCCAGCAGTTTGGGACAGGGGTTTCGCACTGAAGCTTTCTTT | CASSLGQGFRTEAFF
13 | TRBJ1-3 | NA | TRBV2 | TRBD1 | TGTGCCAGCAGCGCCGGGACAGGGAGCACCATATATTTT | CASSAGTGSTIYF
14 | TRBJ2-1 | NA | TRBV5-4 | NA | TGTGCCAGCAGCTTACAGGCCGCTTACAATGAGCAGTTCTTC | CASSLQAAYNEQFF
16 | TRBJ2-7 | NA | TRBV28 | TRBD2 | TGTGCCAGCAGTGTACTAGCGGGAGGATTCTCCTACGAGCAGTACTTC | CASSVLAGGFSYEQYF
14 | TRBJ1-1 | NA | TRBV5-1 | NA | TGCGCCAGCAGCTTGGCCAGGGGGAACACTGAAGCTTTCTTT | CASSLARGNTEAFF
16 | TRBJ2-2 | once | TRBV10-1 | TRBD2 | TGCGCCAGCAGTAGTCCGGAGGCGGGAGGAGATGGGGAGCTGTTTTTT | CASSSPEAGGDGELFF
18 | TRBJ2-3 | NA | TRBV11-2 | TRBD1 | TGTGCCAGCAGCTTACGGGGAGAAGACAGGGGTCGCACAGATACGCAGTATTTT | CASSLRGEDRGRTDTQYF
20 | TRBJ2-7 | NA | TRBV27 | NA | TGTGCCAGCAGTACCCTAGCGTTTTTGACAAGTGAGGGAAGTCGTTACGAGCAGTACTTC | CASSTLAFLTSEGSRYEQYF
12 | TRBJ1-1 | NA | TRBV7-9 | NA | TGTTCCAGCAGCTCACAGGGTGTTGAAGCTTTCTTT | CSSSSQGVEAFF
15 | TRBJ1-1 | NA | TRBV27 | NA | TGTGCCAGCAGTTTTTACAGGGAAGGGAACACTGAAGCTTTCTTT | CASSFYREGNTEAFF
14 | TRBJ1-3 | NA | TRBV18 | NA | TGTGCCAGCTCGCCTTACAGGCAGGGAAACACCATATATTTT | CASSPYRQGNTIYF
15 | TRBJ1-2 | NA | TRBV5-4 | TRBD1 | TGTGCCAGCAGCTTGGTTAAGACAGGGGAGGTCGGCTACACCTTC | CASSLVKTGEVGYTF
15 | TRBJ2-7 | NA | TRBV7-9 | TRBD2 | TGTGCCAGCAGCGAATATAGCGGGGGATCTTACGAGCAGTACTTC | CASSEYSGGSYEQYF
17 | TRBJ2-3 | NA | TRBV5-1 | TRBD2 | TGCGCCAGCAGCCCGAGGACTAGCGGGAGGGCCAGGGATACGCAGTATTTT | CASSPRTSGRARDTQYF
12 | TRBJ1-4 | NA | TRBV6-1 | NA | TGTGCCACTGAGGACAGTCATGAAAAACTGTTTTTT | CATEDSHEKLFF
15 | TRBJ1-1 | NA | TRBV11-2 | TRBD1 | TGTGCCAGCAGCCGGACAGGCCCCTACGACACTGAAGCTTTCTTT | CASSRTGPYDTEAFF
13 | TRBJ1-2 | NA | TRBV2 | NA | TGTGCCAGCACAGCTCAGGGGTTTTATGGCTACACCTTC | CASTAQGFYGYTF
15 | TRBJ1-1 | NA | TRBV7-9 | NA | TGTGCCAGCAGCTCTATGGACAAGCAGAACACTGAAGCTTTCTTT | CASSSMDKQNTEAFF
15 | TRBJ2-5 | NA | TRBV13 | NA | TGTGCCAGCACCAAGCTGGGGGGGCAAATAGAGACCCAGTACTTC | CASTKLGGQIETQYF
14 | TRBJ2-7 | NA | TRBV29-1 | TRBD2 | TGCAGCGCCGAACATAGCGGGAGAGCCAACGAGCAGTACTTC | CSAEHSGRANEQYF
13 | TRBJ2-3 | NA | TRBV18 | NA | TGTGCCAGCTCACCGCGGGACGCAGATACGCAGTATTTT | CASSPRDADTQYF
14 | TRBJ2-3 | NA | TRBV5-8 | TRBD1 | TGTGCCGCGAACAGGGGGAAGAGCACAGATACGCAGTATTTT | CAANRGKSTDTQYF
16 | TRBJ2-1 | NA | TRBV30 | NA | TGTGCCTGGAGTGTCGGCTTGACACCGTCCGAGAATGAGCAGTTCTTC | CAWSVGLTPSENEQFF
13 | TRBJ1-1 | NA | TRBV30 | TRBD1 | TGTGCCTGGAGTGGAGAAAGGGGGCCTGAAGCTTTCTTT | CAWSGERGPEAFF
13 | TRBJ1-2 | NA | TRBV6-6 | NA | TGTGCCAGCAGTTCCGTGGGCGTAGATGGCTACACCTTC | CASSSVGVDGYTF
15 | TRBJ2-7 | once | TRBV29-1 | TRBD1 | TGCAGCGTTGAAGAGGGACAGGGGGTTATCGGCGAGCAGTACTTC | CSVEEGQGVIGEQYF
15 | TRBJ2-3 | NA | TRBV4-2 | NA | TGTGCCAGCAGCGGGGGGTCGGCCGGGGCAGATACGCAGTATTTT | CASSGGSAGADTQYF
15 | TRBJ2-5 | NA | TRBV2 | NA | TGTGCCAGCAGAGGTCAGGTCGCGTACCAAGAGACCCAGTACTTC | CASRGQVAYQETQYF
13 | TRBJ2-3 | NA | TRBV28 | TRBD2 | TGTGCCAGCCTAGGGACTAGCGATCATACGCAGTATTTT | CASLGTSDHTQYF
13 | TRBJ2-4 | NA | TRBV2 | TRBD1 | TGTGCCAGCAGTCTGGGACAGGCAAACATTCAGTACTTC | CASSLGQANIQYF
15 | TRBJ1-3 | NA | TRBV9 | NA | TGTGCCAGCAGCGAGCGGACAGAATCTGGAAACACCATATATTTT | CASSERTESGNTIYF
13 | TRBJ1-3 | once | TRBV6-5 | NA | TGTGCCAGCAGTCCCCTCTCTGGAAACACCATATATTTT | CASSPLSGNTIYF
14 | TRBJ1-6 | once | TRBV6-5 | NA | TGTGCCAGCTCGACGGGATCCTATAATTCACCCCTCCACTTT | CASSTGSYNSPLHF
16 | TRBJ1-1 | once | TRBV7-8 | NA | TGTGCCAGCAGCGCGGACGGACATACAGGGTACACTGAAGCTTTCTTT | CASSADGHTGYTEAFF
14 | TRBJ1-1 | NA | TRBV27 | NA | TGTGCCAGCAGTTTGGGTGCAGGCATCACTGAAGCTTTCTTT | CASSLGAGITEAFF
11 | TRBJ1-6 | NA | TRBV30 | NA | TGTGCCTGGGGGGACCGGGAGCCCCTCCACTTT | CAWGDREPLHF
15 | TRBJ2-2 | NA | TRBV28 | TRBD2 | TGTGCCAGCACCAGCGGGGGGGCGGTAACCGGGGAGCTGTTTTTT | CASTSGGAVTGELFF
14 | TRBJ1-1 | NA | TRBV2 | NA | TGTGCCAGCAGTGCAGCGACTATGAACACTGAAGCTTTCTTT | CASSAATMNTEAFF
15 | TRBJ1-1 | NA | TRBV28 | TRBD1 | TGTGCCAGCAGTCCGACACAGGGGATGGGCACTGAAGCTTTCTTT | CASSPTQGMGTEAFF
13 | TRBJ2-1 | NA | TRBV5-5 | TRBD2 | TGTGCCAGCAGCTTACTAGCGGGTGGAGAGCAGTTCTTC | CASSLLAGGEQFF
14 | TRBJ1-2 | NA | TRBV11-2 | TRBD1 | TGTGCCAGCAGCTTGACAGGGGCCTACTATGGCTACACCTTC | CASSLTGAYYGYTF
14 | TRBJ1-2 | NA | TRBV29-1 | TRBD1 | TGCAGCGTTGCTTCGGGACAGGCTAACTATGGCTACACCTTC | CSVASGQANYGYTF
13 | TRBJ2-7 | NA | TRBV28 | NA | TGTGCCAGCAGTTTCCCCCCGCCGCGCGAGCAGTACTTC | CASSFPPPREQYF
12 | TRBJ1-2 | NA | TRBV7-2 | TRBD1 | TGTGCCAGCAGCGAAGACAGGGGTGGCTACACCTTC | CASSEDRGGYTF
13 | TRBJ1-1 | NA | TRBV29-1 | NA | TGCAGCGTTGGGGGCACCGTGGGCACTGAAGCTTTCTTT | CSVGGTVGTEAFF
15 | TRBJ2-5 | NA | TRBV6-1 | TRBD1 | TGTGCCAGCAGGTACCGGGACAGGGGGCGAGAGACCCAGTACTTC | CASRYRDRGRETQYF
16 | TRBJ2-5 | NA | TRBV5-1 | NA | TGCGCCAGCAGCCCCCCGGTGACGGGAGTGGGAGAGACCCAGTACTTC | CASSPPVTGVGETQYF
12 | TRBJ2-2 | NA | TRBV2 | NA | TGTGCCAGCAGTCCTAACACCGGGGAGCTGTTTTTT | CASSPNTGELFF
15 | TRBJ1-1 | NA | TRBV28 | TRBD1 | TGTGCCAGCATCGGGACAGGGGGCATTAACACTGAAGCTTTCTTT | CASIGTGGINTEAFF